These T cell receptor beta chains were read from a single sample in a study of human T cells and chemical hapten exposure. TCRdb redid the calling of the RACE reads with MiXCR, one entry per CDR3 protein. The sample carries about 120,000 distinct CDR3 sequences, roughly 13% recorded once. This material consisted of whole blood, taken in connection with sensitization to the hapten diphenylcyclopropenone (DPC). The source is a woman aged 18-35 years with alopecia areata. Some clones in this sample may be carry-over from other donors' samples. Both conserved end residues are part of each CDR3. The D gene is left open where the match is weak. Size tells how often a clone was seen (once, few, many) or the class of an expanded clone, and some rows leave it out.

j_gene | abundance | d_gene | len | v_gene | CDR3aa | CDR3nt
TRBJ1-1 | . | . | 15 | TRBV14 | CASSRRANSIAEAFF | TGTGCCAGCAGCCGCCGCGCGAATAGTATAGCTGAAGCTTTCTTT
TRBJ1-1 | few | . | 14 | TRBV29-1 | CSGREGGQEPGAFF | TGCAGCGGGCGAGAGGGAGGCCAAGAACCCGGGGCTTTCTTT
TRBJ1-2 | few | . | 14 | TRBV20-1 | CSATRRDFNYGYTF | TGCAGTGCTACTCGCCGGGATTTTAACTATGGCTACACCTTC
TRBJ2-2 | . | . | 13 | TRBV4-3 | CASSHEQGGELFF | TGCGCCAGCAGCCATGAACAGGGCGGGGAGCTGTTTTTT
TRBJ2-1 | . | TRBD2 | 15 | TRBV9 | CASSVSGGEYNEQFF | TGTGCCAGCAGCGTTAGCGGGGGGGAATACAATGAGCAGTTCTTC
TRBJ2-1 | few | . | 13 | TRBV19 | CASSIGVGNEQFF | TGTGCCAGTAGTATAGGGGTGGGGAATGAGCAGTTCTTC
TRBJ1-4 | few | . | 13 | TRBV2 | CASRQDVNEKLFF | TGTGCCAGCCGACAGGACGTTAATGAAAAACTGTTTTTT
TRBJ2-4 | many | . | 16 | TRBV6-2/TRBV6-3 | CASTSTRQIAKNIQYF | TGTGCCAGCACTTCTACCCGACAGATAGCCAAAAACATTCAGTACTTC
TRBJ2-7 | . | . | 13 | TRBV6-2/TRBV6-3 | CASRFDGSYEQYF | TGTGCCAGCAGATTCGACGGTTCCTACGAGCAGTACTTC
TRBJ2-6 | . | . | 15 | TRBV4-3 | CASSQETSGANVLTF | TGCGCCAGCAGCCAAGAAACCTCTGGGGCCAACGTCCTGACTTTC
TRBJ2-3 | . | . | 14 | TRBV7-9 | CASSLSGETDTQYF | TGTGCCAGCAGCTTATCAGGGGAAACAGATACGCAGTATTTT
TRBJ1-1 | . | . | 14 | TRBV6-1 | CASSELGRGDRAFF | TGTGCCAGCAGTGAATTGGGGAGGGGAGACCGAGCTTTCTTT
TRBJ2-2 | many | TRBD1 | 15 | TRBV29-1 | CSTQGDREGTGELFF | TGCAGCACCCAAGGGGACAGGGAAGGCACCGGGGAGCTGTTTTTT
TRBJ1-1 | many | . | 11 | TRBV12-3/TRBV12-4 | CASRDNTEAFF | TGTGCCAGCAGGGATAACACTGAAGCTTTCTTT
TRBJ1-1 | few | . | 13 | TRBV4-3 | CASSRGLGTEAFF | TGCGCCAGCAGCCGGGGGTTAGGCACTGAAGCTTTCTTT
TRBJ1-6 | few | . | 13 | TRBV6-6 | CASSFGDNSPLHF | TGTGCCAGCAGTTTCGGGGATAATTCACCCCTCCACTTT
TRBJ1-3 | few | . | 15 | TRBV5-5 | CASRSNPNSGNTIYF | TGTGCCAGCAGAAGTAACCCGAACTCTGGAAACACCATATATTTT
TRBJ2-5 | many | . | 14 | TRBV7-9 | CASSQELGSQTQYF | TGTGCCAGCAGTCAAGAACTCGGCTCGCAGACCCAGTACTTC
TRBJ1-1 | . | . | 15 | TRBV4-1 | CASSQGREMNTEAFF | TGCGCCAGCAGCCAGGGGAGGGAAATGAACACTGAAGCTTTCTTT
TRBJ1-6 | few | TRBD1 | 16 | TRBV18 | CASSPPGDRLNSPLHF | TGTGCCAGCTCACCACCGGGGGACAGGTTAAATTCACCCCTCCACTTT
TRBJ1-2 | few | TRBD1 | 15 | TRBV3-1 | CASSRSRDRERGYTF | TGTGCCAGCAGCCGCTCCCGGGACAGGGAGAGGGGCTACACCTTC
TRBJ1-4 | . | . | 14 | TRBV6-6 | CASSYTEANEKLFF | TGTGCCAGCAGTTACACTGAGGCTAATGAAAAACTGTTTTTT
TRBJ1-2 | many | . | 14 | TRBV7-2 | CASSLETVPYGYTF | TGTGCCAGCAGCTTAGAGACAGTGCCCTATGGCTACACCTTC
TRBJ1-6 | many | . | 14 | TRBV7-2 | CASSFPLYDSPLHF | TGTGCCAGCAGCTTTCCACTGTATGATTCACCCCTCCACTTT
TRBJ1-1 | . | . | 15 | TRBV7-2 | CASSLHRGALTEAFF | TGTGCCAGCAGCCTTCATCGAGGGGCGTTAACTGAAGCTTTCTTT
TRBJ2-3 | . | TRBD2 | 17 | TRBV5-4 | CASSWTSGGNLGDTQYF | TGTGCCAGCAGCTGGACTAGCGGGGGGAATCTGGGAGATACGCAGTATTTT